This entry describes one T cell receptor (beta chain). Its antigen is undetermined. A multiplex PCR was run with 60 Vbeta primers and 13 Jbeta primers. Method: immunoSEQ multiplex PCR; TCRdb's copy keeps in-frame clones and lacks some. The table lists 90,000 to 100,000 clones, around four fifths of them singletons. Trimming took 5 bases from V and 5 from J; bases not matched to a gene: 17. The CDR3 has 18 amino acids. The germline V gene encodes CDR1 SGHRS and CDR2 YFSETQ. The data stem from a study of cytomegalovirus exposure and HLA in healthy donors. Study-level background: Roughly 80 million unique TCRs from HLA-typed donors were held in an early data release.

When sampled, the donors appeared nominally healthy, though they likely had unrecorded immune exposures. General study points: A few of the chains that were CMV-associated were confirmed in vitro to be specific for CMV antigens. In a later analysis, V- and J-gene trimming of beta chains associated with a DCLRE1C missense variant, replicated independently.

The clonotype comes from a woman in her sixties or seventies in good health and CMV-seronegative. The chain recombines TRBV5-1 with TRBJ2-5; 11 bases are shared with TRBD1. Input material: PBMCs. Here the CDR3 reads CASSPRTSGQGARETQYF. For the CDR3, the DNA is TGCGCCAGCAGTCCCCGTACGAGTGGACAGGGGGCGCGTGAGACCCAGTACTTC.